Each of the 5 T cell receptor beta chains below was sequenced from the same sample in a study of blood T cells in healthy people across ages. Then a second PCR, running about 6 to 12 cycles, was carried out with a sample-barcoded 5' primer and a J-beta primer mix. TCRdb reanalysed the 5' RACE reads using MiXCR and keeps one entry per CDR3 protein. This sample has 1.5 million to 2 million distinct CDR3 sequences; less than 50% occur once, and the top ten carry less than 2.5%. Sequenced input: blood. Source of these receptors: a woman aged 40 to 55 in good health.

This clonotype was recorded at least ten times. The chain is built from TRBV10-2 and TRBJ2-7, with unresolved D. Trimming took off 7 bases at V and 3 bases at J, with 10 bases between the two ends. CDR1 and CDR2 from the germline V gene are WSHSY and SAAADI. The CDR3 has 12 residues. CDR3 amino acids: CASTGTDYEQYF. CDR3 in DNA: TGCGCCAGCACCGGAACGGACTACGAGCAGTACTTC.

This clonotype has only a few counts. The rearrangement joins TRBV9 to TRBJ2-1; 11 bases align to TRBD2. Trimming cost V 3 bases and J 5 bases; bases outside gene matches: 10. Germline V lookup: CDR1 SGDLS, CDR2 YYNGEE. The CDR3 runs 17 residues. The chain's CDR3 is CASSAGLTSGGDNEQFF. In nucleotides, the CDR3 is TGTGCCAGCAGCGCCGGCCTCACTAGCGGGGGAGACAATGAGCAGTTCTTC.

This clonotype was detected only once. The gene calls are TRBV28 and TRBJ2-1; TRBD2 matches 13 bases. Losses at the gene ends were 9 bases for V and 2 bases for J; bases not matched to a gene: 16. Germline V lookup: CDR1 MDHEN, CDR2 SYDVKM. The CDR3 covers 19 residues. CDR3 protein: CASQSGGLAGPLTYNEQFF. CDR3 coding DNA: TGTGCCAGTCAATCAGGGGGACTAGCGGGGCCCCTTACCTACAATGAGCAGTTCTTC.

The CDR3 DNA follows: TGTGCCAGCAGTTACCAACCCAGGGTCGATGAGCAGTTCTTC. Translated: CASSYQPRVDEQFF. The chain carries TRBV6-5 and TRBJ2-1; TRBD1 might be the D (5 bases). Germline CDR1 reads MNHEY; CDR2 reads SVGAGI. The CDR3 spans 14 residues. V was shortened by 2 bases and J by 8 bases, with 13 bases between the two germline ends.

The gene calls are TRBV20-1 and TRBJ2-1; D is ambiguous. V gave up 6 bases and J gave up 2 bases, with 17 bases separating them. The CDR3 length is 15 residues. CDR1 is DFQATT and CDR2 is SNEGSKA in the germline V gene (reference sequence). CDR3 DNA: TGCAGTGCCCGGAATCAGAAACGCCCCTACAATGAGCAGTTCTTC. Translation: CSARNQKRPYNEQFF.